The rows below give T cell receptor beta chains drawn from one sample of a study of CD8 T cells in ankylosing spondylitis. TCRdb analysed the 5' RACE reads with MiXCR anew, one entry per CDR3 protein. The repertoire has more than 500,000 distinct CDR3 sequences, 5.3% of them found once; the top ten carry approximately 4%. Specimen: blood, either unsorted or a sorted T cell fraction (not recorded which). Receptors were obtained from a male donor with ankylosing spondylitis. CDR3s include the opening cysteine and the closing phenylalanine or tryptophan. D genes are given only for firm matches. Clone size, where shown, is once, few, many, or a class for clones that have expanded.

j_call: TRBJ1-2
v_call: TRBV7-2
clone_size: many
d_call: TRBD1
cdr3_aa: CASSLRDSQSYGYTF
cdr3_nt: TGTGCCAGCAGCTTAAGGGACAGCCAATCCTATGGCTACACCTTC

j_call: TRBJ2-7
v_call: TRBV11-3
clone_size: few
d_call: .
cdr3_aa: CASSAYYPPYF
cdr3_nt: TGTGCCAGCAGCGCCTACTATCCCCCTTACTTC

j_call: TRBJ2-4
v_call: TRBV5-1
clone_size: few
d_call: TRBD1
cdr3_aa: CASSLVGTGEKFQYF
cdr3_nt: TGCGCCAGCAGCTTGGTAGGGACAGGGGAAAAGTTTCAGTACTTC

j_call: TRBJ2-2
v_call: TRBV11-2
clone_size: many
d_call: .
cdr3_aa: CASNPIIANTGELFF
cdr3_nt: TGTGCCAGCAACCCCATAATCGCGAACACCGGGGAGCTGTTTTTT

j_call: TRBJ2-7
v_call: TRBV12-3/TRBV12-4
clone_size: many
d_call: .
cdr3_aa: CASSPWTGYYEQYF
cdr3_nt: TGTGCCAGCAGTCCCTGGACGGGTTACTACGAGCAGTACTTC

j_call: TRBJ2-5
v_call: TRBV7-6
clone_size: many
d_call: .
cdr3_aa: CASSQDGEETQYF
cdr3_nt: TGTGCCAGCAGCCAGGACGGTGAAGAGACCCAGTACTTC

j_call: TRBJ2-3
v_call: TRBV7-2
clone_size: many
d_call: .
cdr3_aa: CASSPEMDTQYF
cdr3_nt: TGTGCCAGCAGCCCCGAGATGGATACGCAGTATTTT

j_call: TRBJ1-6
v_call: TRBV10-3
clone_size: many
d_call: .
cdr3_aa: CAISDRVRSPLHF
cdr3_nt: TGTGCCATCAGTGACAGGGTTCGTTCACCCCTCCACTTT

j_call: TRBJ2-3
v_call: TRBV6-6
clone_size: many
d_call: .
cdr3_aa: CASSYSLDTQYF
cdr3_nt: TGTGCCAGCAGTTACTCTCTAGATACGCAGTATTTT

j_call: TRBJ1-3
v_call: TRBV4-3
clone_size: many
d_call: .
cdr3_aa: CASSPGQAGNTIYF
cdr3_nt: TGCGCCAGCAGCCCCGGGCAGGCTGGAAACACCATATATTTT

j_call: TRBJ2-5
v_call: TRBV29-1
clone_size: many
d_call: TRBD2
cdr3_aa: CSVGLVLVQETQYF
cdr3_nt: TGCAGCGTCGGACTAGTACTTGTCCAAGAGACCCAGTACTTC

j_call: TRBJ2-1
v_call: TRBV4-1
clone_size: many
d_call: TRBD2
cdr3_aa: CASSSTSGRRNEQFF
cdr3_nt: TGCGCCAGCAGTTCCACTAGCGGGAGGCGCAATGAGCAGTTCTTC

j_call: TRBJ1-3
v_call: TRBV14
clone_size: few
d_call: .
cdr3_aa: CASSQAHGGNTIYF
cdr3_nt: TGTGCCAGCAGCCAAGCACATGGAGGAAACACCATATATTTT

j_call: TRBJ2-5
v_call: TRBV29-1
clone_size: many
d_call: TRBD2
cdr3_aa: CSVGTSGQETQYF
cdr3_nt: TGCAGCGTCGGGACTAGCGGGCAAGAGACCCAGTACTTC

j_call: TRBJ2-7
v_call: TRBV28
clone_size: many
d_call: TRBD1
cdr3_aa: CASRRRTGGIYEQYF
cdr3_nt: TGTGCCAGCAGACGCCGGACAGGGGGAATATACGAGCAGTACTTC

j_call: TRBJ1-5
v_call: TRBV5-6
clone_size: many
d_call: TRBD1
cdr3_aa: CASSSLDRGSNQPQHF
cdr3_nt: TGTGCCAGCAGCTCTCTGGACAGGGGGTCCAATCAGCCCCAGCATTTT

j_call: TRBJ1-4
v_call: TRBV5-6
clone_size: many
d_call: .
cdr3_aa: CASSRVGTPTNEKLFF
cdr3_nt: TGTGCCAGCAGCCGTGTGGGCACTCCAACTAATGAAAAACTGTTTTTT

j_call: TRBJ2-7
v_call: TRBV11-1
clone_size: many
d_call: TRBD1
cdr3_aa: CASSLAGLLSDRGIEQYF
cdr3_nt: TGTGCCAGCAGCTTAGCCGGTTTGTTGTCGGACAGGGGGATCGAGCAGTACTTC

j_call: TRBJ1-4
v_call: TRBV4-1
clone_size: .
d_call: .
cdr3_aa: CASSLRAAVAEKLFF
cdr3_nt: TGCGCCAGCAGCCTCCGAGCCGCGGTGGCTGAAAAACTGTTTTTT

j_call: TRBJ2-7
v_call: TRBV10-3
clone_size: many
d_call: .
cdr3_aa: CAISVGQGRSEQYF
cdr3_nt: TGTGCCATCAGTGTGGGGCAGGGTAGGTCCGAGCAGTACTTC

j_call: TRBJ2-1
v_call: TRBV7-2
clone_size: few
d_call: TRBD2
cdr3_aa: CASSTGRVVQNEQFF
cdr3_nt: TGTGCCAGCAGCACCGGGAGGGTGGTACAGAATGAGCAGTTCTTC

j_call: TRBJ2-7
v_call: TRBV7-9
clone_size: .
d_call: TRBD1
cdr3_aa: CASSFHETGGSYEQYF
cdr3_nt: TGTGCCAGCAGCTTCCATGAGACAGGGGGATCCTACGAGCAGTACTTC

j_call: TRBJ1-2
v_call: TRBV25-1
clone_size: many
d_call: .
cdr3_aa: CASSEPGTFYGYTF
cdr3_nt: TGTGCCAGCAGTGAACCCGGGACCTTCTATGGCTACACCTTC

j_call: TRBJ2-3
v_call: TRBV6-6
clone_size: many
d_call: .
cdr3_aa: CASSATSTDTQYF
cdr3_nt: TGTGCCAGCAGTGCAACTAGCACAGATACGCAGTATTTT

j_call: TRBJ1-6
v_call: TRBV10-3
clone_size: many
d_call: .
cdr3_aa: CAISATYGALNNSPLHF
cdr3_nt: TGTGCCATCAGTGCCACGTACGGCGCTTTAAATAATTCACCCCTCCACTTT

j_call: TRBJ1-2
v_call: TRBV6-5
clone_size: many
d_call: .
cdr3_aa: CASRQVEYLGYTF
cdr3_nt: TGTGCCAGCAGACAGGTCGAGTATCTAGGCTACACCTTC

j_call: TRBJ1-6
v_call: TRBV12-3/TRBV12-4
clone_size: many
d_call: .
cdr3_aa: CASTDSVYSPLHF
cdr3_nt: TGTGCCAGCACCGACAGTGTGTATTCACCCCTCCACTTT

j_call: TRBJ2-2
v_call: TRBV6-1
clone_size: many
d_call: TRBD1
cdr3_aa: CASSTDRGKWTGELFF
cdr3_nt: TGTGCCAGCAGTACGGACAGGGGGAAATGGACCGGGGAGCTGTTTTTT

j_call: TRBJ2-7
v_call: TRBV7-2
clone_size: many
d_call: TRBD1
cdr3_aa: CASNGQAGPYEQYF
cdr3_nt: TGTGCCAGCAACGGACAGGCCGGGCCCTACGAGCAGTACTTC

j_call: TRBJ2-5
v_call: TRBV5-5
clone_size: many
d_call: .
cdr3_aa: CASSIFSAGHRKETQYF
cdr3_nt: TGTGCCAGCAGCATTTTCTCGGCGGGACACCGTAAAGAGACCCAGTACTTC

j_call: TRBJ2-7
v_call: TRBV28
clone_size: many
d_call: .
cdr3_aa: CASSYPGGYEQYF
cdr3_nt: TGTGCCAGCAGTTACCCTGGGGGGTACGAGCAGTACTTC

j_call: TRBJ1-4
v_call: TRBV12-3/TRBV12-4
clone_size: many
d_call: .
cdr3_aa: CASSHQSLRDAEKLFF
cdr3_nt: TGTGCCAGCAGTCACCAGAGTCTCAGGGATGCTGAAAAACTGTTTTTT

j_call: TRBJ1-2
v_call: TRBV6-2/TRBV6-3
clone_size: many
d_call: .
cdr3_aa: CASSYSRLGHGYTF
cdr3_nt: TGTGCCAGCAGTTACTCGCGCCTGGGGCATGGCTACACCTTC

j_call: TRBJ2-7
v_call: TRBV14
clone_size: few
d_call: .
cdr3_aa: CASSSRGFQWGASRDEQYF
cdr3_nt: TGTGCCAGCAGCTCTAGAGGTTTTCAATGGGGGGCAAGTCGCGACGAGCAGTACTTC

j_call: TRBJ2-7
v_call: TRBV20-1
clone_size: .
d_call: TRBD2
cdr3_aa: CSATGLAFTYEQYF
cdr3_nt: TGCAGTGCTACGGGACTAGCGTTTACCTACGAGCAGTACTTC

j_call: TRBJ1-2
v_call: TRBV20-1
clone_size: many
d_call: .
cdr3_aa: CSARGASSGTGSYTF
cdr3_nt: TGCAGTGCTAGAGGGGCTTCTTCAGGGACCGGTAGCTACACCTTC

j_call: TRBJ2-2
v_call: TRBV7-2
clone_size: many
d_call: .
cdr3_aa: CASSRTAGIIDTGELFF
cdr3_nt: TGTGCCAGCAGCCGCACGGCGGGGATAATCGACACCGGGGAGCTGTTTTTT

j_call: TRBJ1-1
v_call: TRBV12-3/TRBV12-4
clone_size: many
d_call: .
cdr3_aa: CASRRAVSEAFF
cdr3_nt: TGTGCCAGCAGGCGAGCCGTCTCTGAAGCTTTCTTT

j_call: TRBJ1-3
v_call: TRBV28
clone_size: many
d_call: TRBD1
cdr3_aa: CASSPPTGTILRSGNTIYF
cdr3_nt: TGTGCCAGCAGTCCACCGACAGGGACGATCCTCCGATCTGGAAACACCATATATTTT

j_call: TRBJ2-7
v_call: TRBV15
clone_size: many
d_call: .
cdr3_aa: CATSRGLTGWGVEQYF
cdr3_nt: TGTGCCACCAGCAGAGGACTGACAGGCTGGGGAGTGGAGCAGTACTTC

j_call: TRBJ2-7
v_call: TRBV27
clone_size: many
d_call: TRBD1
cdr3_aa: CASRVSGTGGYEQYF
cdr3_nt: TGTGCCAGCAGGGTTTCCGGGACAGGGGGCTACGAGCAGTACTTC

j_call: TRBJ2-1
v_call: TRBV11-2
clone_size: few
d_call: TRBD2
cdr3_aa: CASSQEREVYSYNEQFF
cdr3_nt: TGTGCCAGCAGCCAGGAGCGGGAGGTGTATTCCTACAATGAGCAGTTCTTC

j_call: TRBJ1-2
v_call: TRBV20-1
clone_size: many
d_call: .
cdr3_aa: CSALFREGYTF
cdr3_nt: TGCAGTGCCCTGTTCAGAGAGGGCTACACCTTC

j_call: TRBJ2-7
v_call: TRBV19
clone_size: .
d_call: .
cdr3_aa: CASSFDFYEQYF
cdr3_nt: TGTGCCAGTAGTTTCGACTTCTACGAGCAGTACTTC

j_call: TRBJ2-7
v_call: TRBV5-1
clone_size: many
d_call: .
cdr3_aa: CASSTPLPYEQYF
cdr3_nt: TGCGCCAGCAGCACCCCATTACCCTACGAGCAGTACTTC

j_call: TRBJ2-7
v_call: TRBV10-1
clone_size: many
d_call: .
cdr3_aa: CASSESGSGSSSYEQYF
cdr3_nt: TGCGCCAGCAGTGAGTCGGGGAGCGGATCTAGCTCCTACGAGCAGTACTTC

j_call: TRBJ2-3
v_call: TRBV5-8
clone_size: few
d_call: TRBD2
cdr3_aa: CASSFYYGEGNTQYF
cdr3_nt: TGTGCCAGCAGCTTTTACTACGGGGAGGGGAATACGCAGTATTTT

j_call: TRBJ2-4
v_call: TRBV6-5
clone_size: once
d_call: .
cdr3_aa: CASSYSLGNIQYF
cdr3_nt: TGTGCCAGCAGTTACTCGTTGGGGAACATTCAGTACTTC

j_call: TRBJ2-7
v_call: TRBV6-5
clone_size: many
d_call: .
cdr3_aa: CASSWGGGEEEQYF
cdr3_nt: TGTGCCAGCAGTTGGGGAGGGGGGGAAGAAGAGCAGTACTTC

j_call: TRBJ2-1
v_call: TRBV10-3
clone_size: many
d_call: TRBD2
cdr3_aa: CAIKVGPPTSGSSYNEQFF
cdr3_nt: TGTGCCATCAAAGTGGGCCCCCCCACTAGCGGAAGCTCCTACAATGAGCAGTTCTTC

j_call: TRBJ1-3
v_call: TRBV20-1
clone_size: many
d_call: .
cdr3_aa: CSARSPTGISGNTIYF
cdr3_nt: TGCAGTGCTAGATCGCCGACGGGTATCTCTGGAAACACCATATATTTT